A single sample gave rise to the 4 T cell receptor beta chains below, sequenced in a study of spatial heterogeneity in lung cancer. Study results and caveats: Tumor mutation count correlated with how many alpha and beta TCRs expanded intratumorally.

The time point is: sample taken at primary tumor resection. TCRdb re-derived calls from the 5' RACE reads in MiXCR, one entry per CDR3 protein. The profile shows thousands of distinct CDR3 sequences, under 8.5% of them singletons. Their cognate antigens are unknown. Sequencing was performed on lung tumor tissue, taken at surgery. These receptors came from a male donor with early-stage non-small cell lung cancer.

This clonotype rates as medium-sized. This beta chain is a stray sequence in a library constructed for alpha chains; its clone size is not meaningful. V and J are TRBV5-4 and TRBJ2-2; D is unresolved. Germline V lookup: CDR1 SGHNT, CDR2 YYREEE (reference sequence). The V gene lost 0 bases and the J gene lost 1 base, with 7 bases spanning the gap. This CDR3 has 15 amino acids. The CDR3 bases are TGTGCCAGCAGCTTGGACTCGATGAACACCGGGGAGCTGTTTTTT. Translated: CASSLDSMNTGELFF.

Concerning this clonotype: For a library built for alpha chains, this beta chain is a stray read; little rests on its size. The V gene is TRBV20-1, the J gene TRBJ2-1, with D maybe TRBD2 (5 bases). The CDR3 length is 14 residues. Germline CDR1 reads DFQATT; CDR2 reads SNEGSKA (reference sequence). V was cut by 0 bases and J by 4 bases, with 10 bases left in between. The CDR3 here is CSARERAKYNEQFF. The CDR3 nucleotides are TGCAGTGCTAGAGAGCGGGCAAAATACAATGAGCAGTTCTTC.

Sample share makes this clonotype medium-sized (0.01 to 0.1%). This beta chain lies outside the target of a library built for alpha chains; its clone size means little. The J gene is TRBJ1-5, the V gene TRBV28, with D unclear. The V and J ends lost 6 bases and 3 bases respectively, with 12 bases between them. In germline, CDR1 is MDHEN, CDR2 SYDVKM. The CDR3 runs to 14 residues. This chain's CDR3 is CASRLAGSNQPQHF. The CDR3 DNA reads TGTGCCAGCAGGCTGGCTGGCTCCAATCAGCCCCAGCATTTT. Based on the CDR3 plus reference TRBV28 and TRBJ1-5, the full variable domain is DVKVTQSSRYLVKRTGEKVFLECVQDMDHENMFWYRQDPGLGLRLIYFSYDVKMKEKGDIPEGYSVSREKKERFSLILESASTNQTSMYLCASRLAGSNQPQHFGDGTRLSIL.

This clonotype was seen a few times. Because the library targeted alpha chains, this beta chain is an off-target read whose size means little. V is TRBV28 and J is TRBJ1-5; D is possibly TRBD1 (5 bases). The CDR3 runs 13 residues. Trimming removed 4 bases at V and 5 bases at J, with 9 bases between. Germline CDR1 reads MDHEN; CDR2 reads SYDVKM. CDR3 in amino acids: CASSYGRDQPQHF. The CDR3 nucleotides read TGTGCCAGCAGTTATGGCAGGGATCAGCCCCAGCATTTT.